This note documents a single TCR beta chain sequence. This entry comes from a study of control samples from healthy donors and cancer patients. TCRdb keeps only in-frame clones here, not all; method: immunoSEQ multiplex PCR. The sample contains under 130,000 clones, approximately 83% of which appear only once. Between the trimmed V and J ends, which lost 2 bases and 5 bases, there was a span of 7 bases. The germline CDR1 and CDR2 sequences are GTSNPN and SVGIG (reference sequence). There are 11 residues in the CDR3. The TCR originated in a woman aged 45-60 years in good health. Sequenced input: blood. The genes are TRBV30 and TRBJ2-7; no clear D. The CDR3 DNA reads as TGTGCCTGGAGTACCTCTCACGAGCAGTACTTC. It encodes CAWSTSHEQYF.